This T cell receptor beta chain originates from a study of blood T cell repertoires in COVID-19 (dated by TCRdb to about 2020). Notes on the research overall: Samples covering the acute and convalescent phases of COVID-19 were provided by collaborators in the United States, Italy and Spain. Samples came from the ongoing ImmuneRACE study (first 160 participants) plus 1,254 subjects from 6 global collaborators. A de-identified subject ID, COVID-19 status, age in years and sex were almost always included in the sample metadata. Deeply sampled blood TCRbeta repertoires from subjects exposed to, actively infected with, or recovered from COVID-19 were included in the dataset. The repertoires were released in a freely available public database intended as a resource for research on the immune response to SARS-CoV-2. The prospective study material was composed of cDNA or gDNA derived from T cells, B-cell-depleted T cells, or PBMCs. HLA class I and class II types, where available, came from metadata supplied by the sample provider rather than from assay-based typing.

TCRbeta CDR3 regions were amplified from genomic DNA by means of the immunoSEQ Assay, a bias-controlled multiplex PCR. Per the original workflow: The number of nucleated cells in each sample was estimated by amplification of reference gene primers within the assay. To quantify the absolute abundance of each unique TCRbeta CDR3 rearrangement, sequence reads were collapsed and filtered. For each sample, productive Simpson clonality was calculated as the square root of Simpson's diversity index over productive rearrangements. Held by TCRdb, this immuneACCESS table contains in-frame sequences only and omits some clones. Under half of the omission traces to an unresolved V gene where checked; the cause of the rest is unknown. The V and J calls and clone size come from that table; D and trimming were worked out from the DNA. For this sample there are over 200,000 clones; approximately 80% appear just once. The top ten hold roughly 7% of the sample.

Regarding this clone: No cognate antigen has been identified for it. The input lacks base qualities; no much larger clone sits a single base away.

General study outcomes and caveats: How much clinical and demographic metadata was included differed by source and by participant, and the metadata was provided uncurated.

CDR1 and CDR2, per the germline V gene, are MNHEY and SVGAGI. V is shortened by 6 bases, J by 2 bases, and the region joining them spans 17 bases. The CDR3 measures 15 amino acids from cysteine to phenylalanine. The DNA shown is the 45-base CDR3, in frame from base 1. One collaborating source in Seattle enrolled patients while the patients were actively infected and followed the patients over time throughout the course of disease. Collaborating institutions collected whole blood in K2EDTA tubes following their own protocols. For TCRbeta analysis, collaborators shipped samples as frozen whole blood, isolated PBMCs, or DNA extracted from either of those sample types.

In this chain, TRBV6-5 is recombined with TRBJ2-7; TRBD1 might be the D gene, on 6 matching bases. The clonotype comes from a woman aged 80 or over with COVID-19, enrolled during active disease. Sequencing input: peripheral blood. The DNA sequence is given as TGTGCCAGCAGAAGAACGAACCGGGACACCTACGAGCAGTACTTC. Translated, this gives CASRRTNRDTYEQYF.